This T cell receptor beta chain was identified during a study of T cell responses to AZD1222 COVID-19 vaccine. Looking at the study overall: Some second doses came at about 4 weeks and others at about 12 weeks; these were pooled.

In regard to this clone: Its antigen is not identified.

The table came from immunoSEQ multiplex PCR; TCRdb's copy has only in-frame clones and leaves some out. The sample yields approximately 73,000 clones, around 84% seen once. Study-wide results and caveats: Repertoire sampling happened only post peak T cell response. As reported, nearly half of all spike-specific TCRs target variant regions that are unmutated.

The CDR3 sequence is 14 residues long. Germline-derived CDR1 and CDR2 are MNHNS and SASEGT. Trimming removed 3 bases from V and 2 bases from J, with 8 bases in between. Sample: peripheral blood, taken on day 0 of AZD1222 vaccination. The chain has TRBV6-1 and TRBJ2-1; TRBD1 might be the D (5 bases). The sequence derives from an adult in good health. This CDR3 is CASSDQGPYNEQFF. Written as DNA, the CDR3 is TGTGCCAGCAGTGACCAGGGTCCCTACAATGAGCAGTTCTTC.